A selection of T cell receptor beta chains follows, all from one sample in a study of PD-1 and CTLA-4 blockade in melanoma. The data were produced by immunoSEQ multiplex PCR, yet TCRdb's version contains in-frame clones alone and is incomplete. The sample comprises tens of thousands of clones, around 90% of which are singletons, and approximately 8% rests with the top ten. Specimen: CD8+ T cells from peripheral blood, collected from a patient given anti-PD-1 treatment. The receptors were gathered from a human donor with melanoma. Both conserved end residues are part of each CDR3. The order of the fields is J gene, clone size, D gene, V gene, CDR3 protein, CDR3 DNA. D genes are given only for firm matches. Clone size appears in some rows only: once, few, many, or a class for an expanded clone.

TRBJ2-2	-	-	TRBV29-1	CSVRNLNTGELFF	TGCAGCGTTCGAAACCTGAACACCGGGGAGCTGTTTTTT
TRBJ1-5	few	-	TRBV24-1	CATSDPNQPQHF	TGTGCCACCAGTGATCCAAACCAGCCCCAGCATTTT
TRBJ1-2	few	-	TRBV4-2	CASSQDPTGSNGYTF	TGTGCCAGCAGCCAAGATCCAACAGGTTCAAATGGCTACACCTTC
TRBJ2-7	-	TRBD2	TRBV27	CASSLGGLAGVQYF	TGTGCCAGCAGTTTAGGAGGACTAGCGGGAGTGCAGTACTTC
TRBJ2-7	-	TRBD2	TRBV30	CAWMGTSGGPYEQYF	TGTGCCTGGATGGGGACTAGCGGGGGGCCCTACGAGCAGTACTTC
TRBJ1-2	-	TRBD1	TRBV11-2	CASSFGQGYGYTF	TGTGCCAGCAGCTTTGGACAGGGCTATGGCTACACCTTC
TRBJ2-7	few	-	TRBV30	CAWKEGTYEQYF	TGTGCCTGGAAGGAGGGTACCTACGAGCAGTACTTC
TRBJ1-5	-	-	TRBV19	CASSSGPPYQPQHF	TGTGCCAGTAGTTCGGGGCCCCCTTATCAGCCCCAGCATTTT
TRBJ2-7	-	-	TRBV11-2	CASSTLGANEQYF	TGTGCCAGCAGCACCCTGGGAGCAAACGAGCAGTACTTC
TRBJ2-3	-	-	TRBV11-2	CASSTRADTQYF	TGTGCCAGCAGCACAAGGGCAGATACGCAGTATTTT
TRBJ2-3	-	TRBD2	TRBV11-3	CASSVGLAGGDTQYF	TGTGCCAGCAGCGTGGGACTAGCGGGAGGAGATACGCAGTATTTT
TRBJ1-2	-	-	TRBV29-1	CSVEYQGFNYGYTF	TGCAGCGTTGAGTATCAGGGGTTTAACTATGGCTACACCTTC
TRBJ2-7	-	-	TRBV19	CASRFSRDLFYEQYF	TGTGCCAGTAGATTCTCCCGGGACCTCTTCTACGAGCAGTACTTC
TRBJ1-1	-	-	TRBV30	CAWRDTEAFF	TGTGCCTGGAGGGACACTGAAGCTTTCTTT
TRBJ1-1	-	-	TRBV7-3	CASSSGLNTEAFF	TGTGCCAGCAGCTCAGGGTTGAACACTGAAGCTTTCTTT